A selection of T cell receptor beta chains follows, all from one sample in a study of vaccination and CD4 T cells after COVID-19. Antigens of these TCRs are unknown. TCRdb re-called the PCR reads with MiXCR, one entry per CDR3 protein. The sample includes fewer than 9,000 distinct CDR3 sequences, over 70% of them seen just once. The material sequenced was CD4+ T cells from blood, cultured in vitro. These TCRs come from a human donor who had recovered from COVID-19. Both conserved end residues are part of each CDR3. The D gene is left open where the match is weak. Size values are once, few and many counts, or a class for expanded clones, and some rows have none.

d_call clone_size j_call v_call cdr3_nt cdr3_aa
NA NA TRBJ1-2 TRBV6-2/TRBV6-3 TGTGCCAGCAGTTACGTCGCGGGGGCGGGCTATGGCTACACCTTC CASSYVAGAGYGYTF
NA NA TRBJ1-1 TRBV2 TGTGCCAGCAGTGAAAGGAGGGACACTGAAGCTTTCTTT CASSERRDTEAFF
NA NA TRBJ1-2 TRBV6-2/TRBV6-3 TGTGCCAGCAGCCGCCCCGTTACGGGCGACTATGGCTACACCTTC CASSRPVTGDYGYTF
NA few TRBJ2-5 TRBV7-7 TGTGCTAGCAGCTTTGGGCTGCAAGAGACCCAGTACTTC CASSFGLQETQYF
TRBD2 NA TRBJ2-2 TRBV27 TGTGCCAGCAGTTCCGGGACTAGCGGGCTTAACACCGGGGAGCTGTTTTTT CASSSGTSGLNTGELFF
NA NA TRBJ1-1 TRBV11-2 TGTGCCAGCAGCTTGAGGAACACTGAAGCTTTCTTT CASSLRNTEAFF
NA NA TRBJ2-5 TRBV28 TGTGCCAGCAGTTTAGGAGGGCAAGAGACCCAGTACTTC CASSLGGQETQYF
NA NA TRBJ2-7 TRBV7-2 TGTGCCAGCAGCTTAGGTCCCCGCACCCTCTACGAGCAGTACTTC CASSLGPRTLYEQYF
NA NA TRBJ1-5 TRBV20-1 TGCAGTGCTAGTGGCGGGGGACTACAAAGCTATCAGCCCCAGCATTTT CSASGGGLQSYQPQHF
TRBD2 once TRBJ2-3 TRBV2 TGTGCCAGCAGCGTAGCGGGAGGGGGCACAGATACGCAGTATTTT CASSVAGGGTDTQYF
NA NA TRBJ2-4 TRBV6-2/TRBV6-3 TGTGCCAGCAGGCTAACAGGGACAACGCTAGCCAAAAACATTCAGTACTTC CASRLTGTTLAKNIQYF
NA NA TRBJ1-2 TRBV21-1 TGTGCCAGCAGCTGCGACAGGGGGCCCTCTAACTATGGCTACACCTTC CASSCDRGPSNYGYTF
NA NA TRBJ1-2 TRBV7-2 TGTGCCAGCAGCTCGATGGGGACGGCCGGCTACACCTTC CASSSMGTAGYTF
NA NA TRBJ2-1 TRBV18 TGTGCCAGCTCACCACCCCAACAAACCAATGAGCAGTTCTTC CASSPPQQTNEQFF
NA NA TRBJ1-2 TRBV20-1 TGCAGTGCCCGCGACGGATCCTATGGCTACACCTTC CSARDGSYGYTF
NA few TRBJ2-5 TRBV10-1 TGCGCCAGCAGTGAGGGTTTTGGCGGCCAAGAGACCCAGTACTTC CASSEGFGGQETQYF
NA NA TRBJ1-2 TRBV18 TGTGCCAGCTCACGGGAGGGTCGAGCTAACTATGGCTACACCTTC CASSREGRANYGYTF